This T cell receptor beta chain stems from a study of cytomegalovirus exposure and HLA in healthy donors. A note on this clone: The antigen remains unidentified.

Study-wide findings and caveats: Several of the most significant clusters appeared linked to common viral pathogens, based on a later analysis.

The PCR employed 60 Vbeta primers together with 13 Jbeta primers. Original processing methods: A later analysis tallied 80 million to 100 million unique TCR beta chains, 8.5 million to 11 million of them shared. The repertoire was sequenced with immunoSEQ multiplex PCR; TCRdb's copy has only in-frame clones and lacks some. The DNA gave D and trimming, while V, J and clone size come from that table. The table lists about 100,000 clones, around 85% of them singletons. The source is a man between 25 and 39 years old in good health and CMV-seronegative. Sequenced sample: PBMCs.

In nucleotides, the CDR3 is TGTGCCAGCAGCTTACAGGGGACGGGGACTGAAGCTTTCTTT. It translates to CASSLQGTGTEAFF. The rearrangement joins TRBV7-3 to TRBJ1-1; a weak D match, TRBD1 (6 bases). This CDR3 contains 14 residues. Trimming cost V 2 bases and J 5 bases, with 12 bases left between them. CDR1 and CDR2 from the germline V gene are SGHTA and FQGTGA.